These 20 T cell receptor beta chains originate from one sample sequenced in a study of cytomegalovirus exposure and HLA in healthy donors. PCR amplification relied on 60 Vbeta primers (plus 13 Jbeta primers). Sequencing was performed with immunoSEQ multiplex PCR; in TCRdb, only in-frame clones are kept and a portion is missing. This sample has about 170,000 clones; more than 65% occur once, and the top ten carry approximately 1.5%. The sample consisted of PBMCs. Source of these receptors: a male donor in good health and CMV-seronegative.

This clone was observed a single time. The CDR3 DNA is TGTGCCAGTAGTATGGTCGGGAGTAACAATCAGCCCCAGCATTTT. This sequence encodes CASSMVGSNNQPQHF. The V and J genes are TRBV19 and TRBJ1-5; D unresolved. Germline-derived CDR1 and CDR2 are LNHDA and SQIVND (reference sequence). The CDR3 length is 15 residues. V was shortened by 3 bases and J by 3 bases, with 12 bases between the two germline ends.

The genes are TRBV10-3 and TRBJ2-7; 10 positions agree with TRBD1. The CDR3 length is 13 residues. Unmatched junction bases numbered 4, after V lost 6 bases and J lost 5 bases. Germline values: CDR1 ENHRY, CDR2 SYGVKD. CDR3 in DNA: TGTGCCATCAGGACAGGGGGCGCCCACGAGCAGTACTTC. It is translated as CAIRTGGAHEQYF.

Written as DNA, the CDR3 is TGTGCCAGCAGTGCACAGGGATACGAGCAGTACTTC. Amino acids: CASSAQGYEQYF. This sequence joins TRBV2 and TRBJ2-7; TRBD1 might be the D (6 bases). Germline CDR1 reads SNHLY; CDR2 reads FYNNEI. The CDR3 runs to 12 residues. Trimming cost V 4 bases and J 4 bases, with 8 bases left between them.

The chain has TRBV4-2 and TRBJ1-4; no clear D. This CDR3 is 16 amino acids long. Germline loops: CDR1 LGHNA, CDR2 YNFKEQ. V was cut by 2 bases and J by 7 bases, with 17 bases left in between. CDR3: CASSQQRGLGGEKLFF. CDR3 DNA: TGTGCCAGCAGCCAACAAAGAGGGTTAGGAGGTGAAAAACTGTTTTTT.

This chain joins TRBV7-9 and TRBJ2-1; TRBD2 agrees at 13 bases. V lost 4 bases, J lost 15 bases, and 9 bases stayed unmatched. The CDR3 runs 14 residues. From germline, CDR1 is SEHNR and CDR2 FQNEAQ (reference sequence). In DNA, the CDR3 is TGTGCCAGCAGCTCGACTAGCGGGGGGCCCGGGGGGTTCTTC. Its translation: CASSSTSGGPGGFF.

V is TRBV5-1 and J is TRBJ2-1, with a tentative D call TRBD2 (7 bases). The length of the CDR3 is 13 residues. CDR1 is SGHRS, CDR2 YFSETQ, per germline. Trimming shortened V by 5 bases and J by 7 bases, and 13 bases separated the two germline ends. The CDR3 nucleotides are TGCGCCAGCAGACCTGGGGGGGCGAATGAGCAGTTCTTC. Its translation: CASRPGGANEQFF. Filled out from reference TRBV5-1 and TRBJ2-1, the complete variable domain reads KAGVTQTPRYLIKTRGQQVTLSCSPISGHRSVSWYQQTPGQGLQFLFEYFSETQRNKGNFPGRFSGRQFSNSRSEMNVSTLELGDSALYLCASRPGGANEQFFGPGTRLTVL.

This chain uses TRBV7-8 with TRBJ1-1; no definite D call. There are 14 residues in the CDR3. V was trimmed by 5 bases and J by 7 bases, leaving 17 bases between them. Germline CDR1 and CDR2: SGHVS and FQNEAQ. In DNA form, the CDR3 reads TGTGCCAGCAGCGACGACATGGTCCGGAATGAAGCTTTCTTT. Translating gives CASSDDMVRNEAFF.

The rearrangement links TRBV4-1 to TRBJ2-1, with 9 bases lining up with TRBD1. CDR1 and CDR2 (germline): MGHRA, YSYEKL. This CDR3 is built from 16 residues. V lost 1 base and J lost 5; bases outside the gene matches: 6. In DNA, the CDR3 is TGCGCCAGCAGCCAAGCCGTGGGACAGGGAAACAATGAGCAGTTCTTC. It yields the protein CASSQAVGQGNNEQFF.

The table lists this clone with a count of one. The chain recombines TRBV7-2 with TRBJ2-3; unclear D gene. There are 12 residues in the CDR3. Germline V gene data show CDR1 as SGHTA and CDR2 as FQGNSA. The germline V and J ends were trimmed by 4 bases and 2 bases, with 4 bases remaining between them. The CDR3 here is CASSSNTDTQYF. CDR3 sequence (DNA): TGTGCCAGCAGCTCCAACACAGATACGCAGTATTTT.

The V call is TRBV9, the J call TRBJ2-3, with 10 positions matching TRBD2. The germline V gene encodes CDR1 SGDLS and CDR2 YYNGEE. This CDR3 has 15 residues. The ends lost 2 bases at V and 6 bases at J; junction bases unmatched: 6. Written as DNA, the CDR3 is TGTGCCAGCAGCGTTGCTAGCGGGAGATTGGATACGCAGTATTTT. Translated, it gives CASSVASGRLDTQYF.

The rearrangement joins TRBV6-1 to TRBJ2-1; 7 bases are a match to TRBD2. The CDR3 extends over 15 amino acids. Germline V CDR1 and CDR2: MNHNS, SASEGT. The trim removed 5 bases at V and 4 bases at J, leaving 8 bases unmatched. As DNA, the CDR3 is TGTGCCAGCAGTCTCGAACTAGCGATATACAATGAGCAGTTCTTC. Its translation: CASSLELAIYNEQFF.

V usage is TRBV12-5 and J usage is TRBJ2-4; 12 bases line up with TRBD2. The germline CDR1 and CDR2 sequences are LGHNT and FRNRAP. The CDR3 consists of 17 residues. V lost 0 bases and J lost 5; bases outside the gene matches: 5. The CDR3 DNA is TGTGCTAGTGGTTTGGTAAAAAGACTAGCGGGAGAAAACATTCAGTACTTC. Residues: CASGLVKRLAGENIQYF. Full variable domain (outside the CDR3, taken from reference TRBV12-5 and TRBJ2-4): DARVTQTPRHKVTEMGQEVTMRCQPILGHNTVFWYRQTMMQGLELLAYFRNRAPLDDSGMPKDRFSAEMPDATLATLKIQPSEPRDSAVYFCASGLVKRLAGENIQYFGAGTRLSVL.

CDR3 in amino acids: CASSPPQHSGGNTIYF. The CDR3 coding sequence is TGTGCCAGCTCACCACCGCAGCACTCGGGAGGAAACACCATATATTTT. The V call is TRBV18, the J call TRBJ1-3; D is unresolved. Germline V gene sequence: CDR1 KGHSH, CDR2 LQKENI. This CDR3 contains 16 residues. Trimming removed 0 bases at V and 4 bases at J, with 13 bases between.

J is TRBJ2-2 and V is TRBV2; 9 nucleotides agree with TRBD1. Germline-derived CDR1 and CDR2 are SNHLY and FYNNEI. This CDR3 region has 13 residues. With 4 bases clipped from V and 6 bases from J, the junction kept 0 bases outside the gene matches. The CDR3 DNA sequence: TGTGCCAGCAGTGGGACAGGGGCCGGGGAGCTGTTTTTT. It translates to CASSGTGAGELFF.

CDR3 region: CAIGVANYEQYF. The CDR3 coding sequence is TGTGCCATCGGGGTAGCCAACTACGAGCAGTACTTC. The V call is TRBV6-6, the J call TRBJ2-7, with a tentative D call TRBD2 (5 bases). The CDR3 is 12 residues long. CDR1 and CDR2 from the germline V gene are MNHNY and SVGAGI (reference sequence). The V and J ends lost 10 bases and 3 bases respectively, with 13 bases between them.

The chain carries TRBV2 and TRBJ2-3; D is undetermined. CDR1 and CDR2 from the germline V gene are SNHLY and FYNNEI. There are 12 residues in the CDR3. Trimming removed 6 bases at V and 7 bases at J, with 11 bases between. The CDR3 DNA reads TGTGCCAGCAGGGAGTCGGTGAATACGCAGTATTTT. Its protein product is CASRESVNTQYF. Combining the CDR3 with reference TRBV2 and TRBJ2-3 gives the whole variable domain EPEVTQTPSHQVTQMGQEVILRCVPISNHLYFYWYRQILGQKVEFLVSFYNNEISEKSEIFDDQFSVERPDGSNFTLKIRSTKLEDSAMYFCASRESVNTQYFGPGTRLTVL.

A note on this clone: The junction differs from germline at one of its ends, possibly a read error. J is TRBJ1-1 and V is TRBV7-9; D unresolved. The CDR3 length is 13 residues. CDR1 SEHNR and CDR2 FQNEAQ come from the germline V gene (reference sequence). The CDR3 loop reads CSSSLTMGSEAFF. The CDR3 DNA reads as TGTTCCAGCAGCTTAACGATGGGCAGTGAAGCTTTCTTT.

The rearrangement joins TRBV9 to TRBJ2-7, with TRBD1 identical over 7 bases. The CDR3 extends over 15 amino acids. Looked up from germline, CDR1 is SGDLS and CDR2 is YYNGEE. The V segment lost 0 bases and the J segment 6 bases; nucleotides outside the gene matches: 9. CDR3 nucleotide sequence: TGTGCCAGCAGCGTAGTGGCAGGGGGATTGGGCGAGCAGTACTTC. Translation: CASSVVAGGLGEQYF.

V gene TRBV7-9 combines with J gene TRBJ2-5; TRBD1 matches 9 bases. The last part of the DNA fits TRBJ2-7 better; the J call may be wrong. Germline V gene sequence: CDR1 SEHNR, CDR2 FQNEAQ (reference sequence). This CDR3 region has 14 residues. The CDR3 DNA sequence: TGTGCCAGCACAAACAGGGGGCGGTTGTACGAGCAGTACTTC. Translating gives CASTNRGRLYEQYF.

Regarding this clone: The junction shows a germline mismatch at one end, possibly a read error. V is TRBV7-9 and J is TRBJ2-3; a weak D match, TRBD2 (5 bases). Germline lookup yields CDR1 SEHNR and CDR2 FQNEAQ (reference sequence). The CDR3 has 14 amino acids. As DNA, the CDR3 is TGTTCCAGCAGCTCGTTCGGGGGCACAGATACGCAGTATTTT. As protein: CSSSSFGGTDTQYF.